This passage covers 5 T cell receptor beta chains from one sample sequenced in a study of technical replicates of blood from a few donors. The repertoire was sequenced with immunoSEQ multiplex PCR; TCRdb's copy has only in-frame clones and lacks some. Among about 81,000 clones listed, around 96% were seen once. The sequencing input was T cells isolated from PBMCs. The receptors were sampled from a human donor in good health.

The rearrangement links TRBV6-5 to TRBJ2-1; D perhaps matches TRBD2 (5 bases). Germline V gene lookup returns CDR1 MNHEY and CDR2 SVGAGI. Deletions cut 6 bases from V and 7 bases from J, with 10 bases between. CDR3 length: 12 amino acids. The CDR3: CASSAGVNEQFF. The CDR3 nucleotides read TGTGCCAGCAGCGCCGGGGTGAATGAGCAGTTCTTC.

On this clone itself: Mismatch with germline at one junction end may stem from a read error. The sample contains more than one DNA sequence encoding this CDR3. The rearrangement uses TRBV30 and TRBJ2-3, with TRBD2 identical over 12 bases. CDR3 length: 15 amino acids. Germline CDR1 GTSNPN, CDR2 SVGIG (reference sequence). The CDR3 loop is CAWSVGLAGTDTQYF. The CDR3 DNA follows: TGTGCTTGGAGCGTAGGACTAGCGGGGACAGATACGCAGTATTTT.

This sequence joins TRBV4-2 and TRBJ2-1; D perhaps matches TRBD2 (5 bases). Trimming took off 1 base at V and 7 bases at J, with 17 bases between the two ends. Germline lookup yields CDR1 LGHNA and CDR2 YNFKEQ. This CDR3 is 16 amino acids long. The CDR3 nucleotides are TGTGCCAGCAGCCAAGCCTTCGGGAAGGTAATGAATGAGCAGTTCTTC. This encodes CASSQAFGKVMNEQFF.

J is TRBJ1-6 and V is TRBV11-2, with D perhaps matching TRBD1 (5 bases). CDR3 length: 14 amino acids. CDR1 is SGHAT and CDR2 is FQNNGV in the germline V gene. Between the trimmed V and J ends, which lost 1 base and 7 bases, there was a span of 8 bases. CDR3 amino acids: CASSLGGENSPLHF. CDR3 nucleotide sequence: TGTGCCAGCAGCTTAGGGGGCGAGAATTCACCCCTCCACTTT. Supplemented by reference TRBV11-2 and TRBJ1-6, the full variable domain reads EAGVAQSPRYKIIEKRQSVAFWCNPISGHATLYWYQQILGQGPKLLIQFQNNGVVDDSQLPKDRFSAERLKGVDSTLKIQPAKLEDSAVYLCASSLGGENSPLHFGNGTRLTVT.

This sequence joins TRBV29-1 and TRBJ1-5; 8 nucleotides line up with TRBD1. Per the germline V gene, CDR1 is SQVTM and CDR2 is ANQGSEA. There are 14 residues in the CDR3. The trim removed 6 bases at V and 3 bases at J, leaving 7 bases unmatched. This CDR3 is CSVDGQGPNQPQHF. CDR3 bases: TGCAGCGTGGACGGACAGGGACCCAATCAGCCCCAGCATTTT.